The TCR beta chain described here comes from a study of shared clonotypes between healthy human individuals. Study-wide background: Three CD4 naive, three CD4 memory, two CD8 naive and one CD8 memory plate were used per donor. Study-level findings and limits: Naive subsets typically showed greater estimated richness than memory subsets.

Deep-level assay runs were performed. Original handling: ImmunoSEQ gave junction-only sequences without quality scores, so filtering differed. The table came from immunoSEQ multiplex PCR; TCRdb's copy has only in-frame clones and leaves some out. The V and J calls and the clone size are those of that table, but D and trimming were determined from the DNA. The profile shows fewer than 700,000 clones, around 95% of them singletons. The CDR3 has 13 amino acids. CDR1 is SGHVS, CDR2 FNYEAQ, per germline. The V and J ends lost 5 bases and 5 bases respectively, with 12 bases between them. The naive CD8 subset, CD45RO-negative cells positively selected for CCR7, excluded terminally differentiated effector memory CD45RA+ cells. Of note for this clone: Its specificity is unknown.

This clonotype originated in a woman aged 30 to 39 in good health. The specimen was naive CD8+ T cells sorted from blood. This rearrangement joins TRBV7-6 to TRBJ1-1; the D gene is possibly TRBD1 (5 bases). The DNA for the CDR3 is TGTGCCAGCAGCCCGGGGGAATATACTGAAGCTTTCTTT. Protein: CASSPGEYTEAFF.